Below are 27 T cell receptor beta chains sequenced from a single sample in a study of T cell responses to AZD1222 COVID-19 vaccine. The repertoire was sequenced with immunoSEQ multiplex PCR; TCRdb's copy has only in-frame clones and lacks some. The table includes over 70,000 clones, 85% to 90% detected once. This material consisted of peripheral blood, taken on day 0 of MenACWY control vaccination. These receptors were taken from an adult in good health.

The table lists this clone with a few counts. The rearrangement joins TRBV29-1 to TRBJ1-1; TRBD1 matches at 11 bases. The CDR3 is 14 amino acids. Germline assignment: CDR1 SQVTM and CDR2 ANQGSEA. The V and J ends lost 7 bases and 0 bases, in that order; junction bases with no gene match: 4. CDR3 residues: CSARDRGMNTEAFF. DNA of the CDR3: TGCAGCGCTAGGGACAGGGGGATGAACACTGAAGCTTTCTTT.

CDR3 amino acids: CASSLSGQGDTDTQYF. DNA for the CDR3: TGTGCCAGCAGTTTATCAGGACAGGGAGACACAGATACGCAGTATTTT. This chain connects TRBV28 to TRBJ2-3; 8 bases map to TRBD1. Trimming at V came to 1 base and at J to 2 bases, leaving 5 bases not matched to a gene. CDR3 length equals 16 residues. The germline V gene has CDR1 MDHEN and CDR2 SYDVKM.

This chain links TRBV11-3 with TRBJ2-1; D tentatively reads TRBD1 or TRBD2 (5 bases each). The germline gives CDR1 SGHNT, CDR2 YENEEA. The CDR3 runs 14 residues. V gave up 5 bases and J gave up 6 bases, with 14 bases separating them. For the CDR3, the DNA is TGTGCCAGCAGCCGATCCAGAGGGGTCAATGAGCAGTTCTTC. It translates to CASSRSRGVNEQFF.

The chain employs TRBV7-9 and TRBJ2-5; D call uncertain. Trimming took off 1 base at V and 7 bases at J, with 10 bases between the two ends. Germline lookup yields CDR1 SEHNR and CDR2 FQNEAQ (reference sequence). The CDR3 loop spans 13 amino acids. In DNA form, the CDR3 reads TGTGCCAGCAGCTTAGAACGGACCGGGACCCAGTACTTC. Translation gives CASSLERTGTQYF.

The count of this clone is one. This chain uses TRBV29-1 with TRBJ1-1; unclear D gene. The germline CDR1 and CDR2 sequences are SQVTM and ANQGSEA. V lost 6 bases to trimming and J lost 1 base, with 12 bases between them. This CDR3 comprises 13 residues. This CDR3 reads CSVPSLGNTEAFF. CDR3 coding DNA: TGCAGCGTGCCAAGTTTGGGGAACACTGAAGCTTTCTTT.

Here the CDR3 DNA reads TGCGCCAGCAGTCATCCGGACACAGACAGTCCTAGCTACGAGCAGTACTTC. It specifies CASSHPDTDSPSYEQYF. This sequence joins TRBV23-1 and TRBJ2-7, with D maybe TRBD1 (5 bases). TRBV23-1 falls under the ORF class, with uncertain function. This CDR3 region has 17 residues. Between the trimmed V and J ends, which lost 3 bases and 3 bases, there was a span of 21 bases.

The chain links TRBV19 to TRBJ1-5; maybe TRBD1 (6 bases). The V gene's germline CDR1 is LNHDA and CDR2 SQIVND (reference sequence). This CDR3 comprises 15 residues. The V gene lost 3 bases and the J gene lost 4 bases, with 13 bases spanning the gap. The chain's CDR3 is CASSIQDSPNQPQHF. The CDR3 nucleotides read TGTGCCAGTAGTATTCAGGACAGTCCAAATCAGCCCCAGCATTTT.

The chain carries TRBV5-4 and TRBJ2-5; TRBD2 might be the D (6 bases). CDR1 is SGHNT and CDR2 is YYREEE in the germline V gene (reference sequence). This CDR3 has 14 amino acids. V was shortened by 3 bases and J by 0 bases, with 9 bases between the two germline ends. DNA of the CDR3: TGTGCCAGCAGCTCCCGCGGGAACCAAGAGACCCAGTACTTC. Translated: CASSSRGNQETQYF.

The chain uses TRBV5-4 and TRBJ1-4; D is perhaps TRBD1 (5 bases). Germline V gives CDR1 SGHNT, CDR2 YYREEE (reference sequence). Trimming stripped 4 bases from V and 4 bases from J, with 11 bases between. The length of the CDR3 is 14 residues. CDR3 amino acids: CASSTGRINEKLFF. The CDR3, as DNA: TGTGCCAGCAGCACAGGACGGATTAATGAAAAACTGTTTTTT.

This sequence joins TRBV19 and TRBJ1-1; tentative D call: TRBD1 (6 bases). The CDR3 is 13 residues long. V was cut by 6 bases and J by 4 bases, with 12 bases left in between. The germline CDR1 and CDR2 sequences are LNHDA and SQIVND (reference sequence). CDR3 DNA: TGTGCCAGTAGACAGGGTAGAAGCACTGAAGCTTTCTTT. Its protein product is CASRQGRSTEAFF.

The chain joins TRBV7-3 to TRBJ1-2; D might be TRBD1 (5 bases). CDR1 and CDR2 from the germline V gene are SGHTA and FQGTGA. CDR3 size: 14 residues. Deletions cut 8 bases from V and 2 bases from J, with 15 bases between. The CDR3 DNA follows: TGTGCCAGCCAAATGACAGAGTCCAACTATGGCTACACCTTC. Its translation: CASQMTESNYGYTF.

This chain links TRBV30 with TRBJ1-5; TRBD1 is a possible D gene (5 bases). This CDR3 contains 14 residues. V was pared by 3 bases and J by 6 bases, with 15 bases between. CDR1 is GTSNPN and CDR2 is SVGIG in the germline V gene (reference sequence). CDR3 DNA sequence: TGTGCCTGGAGCCCCGGGGGGGGTATTCAGCCCCAGCATTTT. Translated: CAWSPGGGIQPQHF.

To note about this clone: Other DNA sequences in the sample encode the same CDR3. The rearrangement links TRBV28 to TRBJ2-7; 8 positions match TRBD1. Germline V gene data show CDR1 as MDHEN and CDR2 as SYDVKM. This CDR3 comprises 12 residues. V was pared by 5 bases and J by 4 bases, with 1 base of the junction left unmatched. CDR3 coding DNA: TGTGCCAGCAGTCGGACAGGGTACGAGCAGTACTTC. It translates to CASSRTGYEQYF. The variable domain in full, completed from reference TRBV28 and TRBJ2-7, reads DVKVTQSSRYLVKRTGEKVFLECVQDMDHENMFWYRQDPGLGLRLIYFSYDVKMKEKGDIPEGYSVSREKKERFSLILESASTNQTSMYLCASSRTGYEQYFGPGTRLTVT.

The V gene is TRBV9, the J gene TRBJ1-1; 7 bases agree with TRBD1. This CDR3 is 14 amino acids long. The germline gives CDR1 SGDLS, CDR2 YYNGEE. The V segment lost 0 bases and the J segment 5 bases; nucleotides outside the gene matches: 4. The CDR3 spells CASSVEGGRTEAFF. The CDR3 DNA reads TGTGCCAGCAGCGTAGAAGGGGGCAGGACTGAAGCTTTCTTT.

The J gene is TRBJ2-5, the V gene TRBV3-1 (or the pseudogene TRBV3-2); 10 bases are shared with TRBD2. This CDR3 contains 15 residues. The germline CDR1 and CDR2 sequences are LGHDT and YNNKEL (reference sequence). V lost 5 bases and J lost 1; bases outside the gene matches: 4. CDR3 sequence: CASSALAGVQETQYF. CDR3 nucleotide sequence: TGTGCCAGCAGCGCCCTAGCGGGGGTCCAAGAGACCCAGTACTTC.

This chain connects TRBV5-1 to TRBJ1-1; D might be TRBD1 (5 bases). The germline CDR1 and CDR2 sequences are SGHRS and YFSETQ. V was shortened by 3 bases and J by 1 base, with 10 bases between the two germline ends. The CDR3 contains 14 residues. The chain's CDR3 is CASSWQGANTEAFF. The CDR3 DNA follows: TGCGCCAGCAGCTGGCAGGGCGCGAACACTGAAGCTTTCTTT.

The chain links TRBV5-6 to TRBJ2-7, with 10 positions matching TRBD1. Germline V CDR1 and CDR2: SGHDT, YYEEEE. The V segment lost 4 bases and the J segment 6 bases; nucleotides outside the gene matches: 7. This CDR3 has 14 amino acids. The CDR3 sequence is CASSPDRGLGEQYF. The CDR3 coding sequence is TGTGCCAGCAGCCCCGACAGGGGGCTCGGCGAGCAGTACTTC.

The rearrangement links TRBV24-1 to TRBJ1-2; possibly TRBD1 for D (6 bases). Germline assignment: CDR1 KGHDR and CDR2 SFDVKD. The CDR3 spans 14 residues. The germline V and J ends were trimmed by 4 bases and 1 base, with 9 bases remaining between them. The CDR3 bases are TGTGCCACCAGTGACCCGACAGGTAACTATGGCTACACCTTC. Its protein is CATSDPTGNYGYTF.

The rearrangement joins TRBV12-3 or TRBV12-4 to TRBJ1-6, with 7 bases that match TRBD1. V gave up 3 bases and J gave up 7 bases; unmatched junction bases: 0. CDR3 length equals 13 residues. The CDR3 DNA reads as TGTGCCAGCAGTTTGGGACAGAATTCACCCCTCCACTTT. It yields the protein CASSLGQNSPLHF.

The chain combines TRBV6-6 with TRBJ1-2; 8 bases align to TRBD1. The CDR3 totals 15 residues. V trimming: 2 bases; J trimming: 6 bases; junction bases outside the gene matches: 8. Germline CDR1 MNHNY, CDR2 SVGAGI (reference sequence). CDR3 sequence reads: CASSYVPRGRDGYTF. The DNA for the CDR3 is TGTGCCAGCAGTTACGTTCCCAGGGGGCGCGATGGCTACACCTTC.

This rearrangement joins TRBV19 to TRBJ1-4; D is ambiguous. The CDR3 runs to 15 residues. The V gene lost 8 bases and the J gene lost 5 bases, with 18 bases spanning the gap. The germline gives CDR1 LNHDA, CDR2 SQIVND (reference sequence). The CDR3 protein is CASRNRADYNEKLFF. The CDR3 coding sequence is TGTGCCAGTCGTAATAGGGCTGATTACAATGAAAAACTGTTTTTT.

J is TRBJ2-7 and V is TRBV11-2, with D possibly TRBD1 on 7 matching bases. Germline CDR1 reads SGHAT; CDR2 reads FQNNGV. The CDR3 is made up of 15 amino acids. Deletions cut 5 bases from V and 3 bases from J, with 17 bases between. CDR3 protein: CASSPGAGGFYEQYF. The CDR3, as DNA: TGTGCCAGCAGCCCTGGAGCAGGGGGGTTCTACGAGCAGTACTTC.

V gene TRBV28 combines with J gene TRBJ1-5; tentative D call: TRBD1 (6 bases). V dropped 1 base and J dropped 12 bases, with 13 bases sitting between them. This CDR3 contains 13 residues. The germline V gene has CDR1 MDHEN and CDR2 SYDVKM. CDR3 region: CASSLSTEGGQHF. As DNA, the CDR3 is TGTGCCAGCAGTTTATCGACGGAGGGGGGCCAGCATTTT.

The gene calls are TRBV6-4 and TRBJ1-4; 10 bases line up with TRBD1. Per germline, CDR1 MRHNA and CDR2 SNTAGT. The CDR3 spans 16 residues. The V and J ends lost 5 bases and 0 bases, in that order; junction bases with no gene match: 3. The CDR3 reads CASSLGQGTTNEKLFF. The DNA for the CDR3 is TGTGCCAGCAGTCTGGGACAGGGGACAACTAATGAAAAACTGTTTTTT.

This clone was seen a single time. The CDR3 bases are TGTGCCAGCAGTAAGGACAGTAACTATGGCTACACCTTC. This encodes CASSKDSNYGYTF. V is TRBV6-5 and J is TRBJ1-2; perhaps TRBD1 as D (6 bases). The CDR3 has 13 residues. Trimming cost V 5 bases and J 1 base, with 8 bases left between them. The germline V gene encodes CDR1 MNHEY and CDR2 SVGAGI.

The chain links TRBV7-2 to TRBJ2-1, with D possibly being TRBD2 (6 bases). There are 16 residues in the CDR3. The V gene lost 5 bases and the J gene lost 1 base, with 15 bases spanning the gap. From germline, CDR1 is SGHTA and CDR2 FQGNSA. As DNA, the CDR3 is TGTGCCAGCAGCCCACCAGGTGCGGGGTCCTACAATGAGCAGTTCTTC. It translates to CASSPPGAGSYNEQFF. Combining the CDR3 with reference TRBV7-2 and TRBJ2-1 gives the whole variable domain GAGVSQSPSNKVTEKGKDVELRCDPISGHTALYWYRQSLGQGLEFLIYFQGNSAPDKSGLPSDRFSAERTGGSVSTLTIQRTQQEDSAVYLCASSPPGAGSYNEQFFGPGTRLTVL.

The chain combines TRBV5-1 with TRBJ2-7; the D is unclear. The CDR3 runs to 13 residues. The ends were cut back, 0 bases at V and 3 bases at J, with 7 bases in the middle. Germline CDR1 reads SGHRS; CDR2 reads YFSETQ. CDR3 sequence (DNA): TGCGCCAGCAGCTTGGGGAACAACTACGAGCAGTACTTC. This gives the protein CASSLGNNYEQYF.